The 16 T cell receptor beta chains presented below share a single source sample, sequenced in a study of cytomegalovirus exposure and HLA in healthy donors. Both 60 Vbeta primers and 13 Jbeta primers went into the PCR. Only in-frame clones appear in the TCRdb table, and some are missing; sequencing was by immunoSEQ multiplex PCR. The sample shows 100,000 to 150,000 clones, about 81% of them seen only once. Sequencing was carried out using PBMCs. These receptor sequences come from a woman younger than 45 in good health and CMV-seronegative.

This sequence joins TRBV7-2 and TRBJ1-6; D ambiguous. From germline, CDR1 is SGHTA and CDR2 FQGNSA. Between the trimmed V and J ends, which lost 2 bases and 8 bases, there was a span of 10 bases. This CDR3 region has 14 residues. The CDR3 DNA is TGTGCCAGCAGCTTATTATCCGGGGATTCACCCCTCCACTTT. This translates into CASSLLSGDSPLHF.

The chain is built from TRBV7-8 and TRBJ2-3; D is uncertain. Trimming removed 6 bases at V and 1 base at J, with 8 bases between. From germline, CDR1 is SGHVS and CDR2 FQNEAQ. The CDR3 length is 13 residues. CDR3 nucleotide sequence: TGTGCCAGCAGGCGACGGGGCACAGATACGCAGTATTTT. It codes for CASRRRGTDTQYF. Full variable domain (remainder filled in from reference TRBV7-8 and TRBJ2-3): GAGVSQSPRYKVAKRGQDVALRCDPISGHVSLFWYQQALGQGPEFLTYFQNEAQLDKSGLPSDRFFAERPEGSVSTLKIQRTQQEDSAVYLCASRRRGTDTQYFGPGTRLTVL.

This rearrangement joins TRBV11-2 to TRBJ2-7; D remains unclear. Germline V gives CDR1 SGHAT, CDR2 FQNNGV. The length of the CDR3 is 11 residues. V gave up 4 bases and J gave up 6 bases, with 7 bases separating them. The CDR3 spells CASSSFLEQYF. In nucleotides, the CDR3 is TGTGCCAGCAGCTCCTTTCTCGAGCAGTACTTC.

V is TRBV11-3 and J is TRBJ2-7; D is perhaps TRBD1 (5 bases). V lost 3 bases and J lost 3, with 12 bases in between. In germline, CDR1 is SGHNT, CDR2 YENEEA. This CDR3 contains 14 residues. Here the CDR3 reads CASSFSGHYYEQYF. CDR3 DNA sequence: TGTGCCAGCAGCTTCTCCGGACATTACTACGAGCAGTACTTC.

The rearrangement joins TRBV7-9 to TRBJ2-5; possibly TRBD2 for D (7 bases). Judging by the DNA end, TRBJ2-7 fits better; the J call may be wrong. CDR1 and CDR2 from the germline V gene are SEHNR and FQNEAQ (reference sequence). The CDR3 totals 16 residues. The CDR3 DNA reads as TGTGCCAGCAGCTTATTGGGAGGGGGGGGCCCTTCCGAGCAGTACTTC. Translated: CASSLLGGGGPSEQYF.

This clone has a single count. The chain employs TRBV9 and TRBJ1-1, with TRBD1 matching 8 bases. The junction had 2 bases not matched to a gene; V was cut back by 3 bases and J by 1 base. This CDR3 has 14 amino acids. Germline CDR1 is SGDLS and CDR2 is YYNGEE. CDR3 nucleotides: TGTGCCAGCAGCGAAACAGGGGGGAACACTGAAGCTTTCTTT. Translation: CASSETGGNTEAFF.

The gene calls are TRBV27 and TRBJ1-1, with D perhaps TRBD1 (5 bases). Germline values: CDR1 MNHEY, CDR2 SMNVEV (reference sequence). The CDR3 is 14 residues long. Trimming removed 2 bases from V and 3 bases from J, with 10 bases in between. CDR3 in DNA: TGTGCCAGCAGTTTACAGGGCTGGGACACTGAAGCTTTCTTT. It encodes CASSLQGWDTEAFF.

The rearrangement uses TRBV5-6 and TRBJ2-7; 7 bases line up with TRBD1. The CDR3 runs to 14 residues. V gave up 4 bases and J gave up 3 bases; unmatched junction bases: 7. Germline V gives CDR1 SGHDT, CDR2 YYEEEE. The CDR3 DNA follows: TGTGCCAGCAGCAGAACAGGGGAAGGCTACGAGCAGTACTTC. Residues: CASSRTGEGYEQYF.

J is TRBJ2-7 and V is TRBV6-5; 7 bases line up with TRBD2. The V gene's germline CDR1 is MNHEY and CDR2 SVGAGI. This CDR3 comprises 15 residues. V lost 6 bases to trimming and J lost 4 bases; unmatched junction nucleotides: 12. This CDR3 reads CASSASAGVFYEQYF. CDR3 bases: TGTGCCAGCAGCGCCTCGGCGGGAGTTTTTTACGAGCAGTACTTC.

The gene calls are TRBV6-6 and TRBJ1-5, with D perhaps matching TRBD1 (5 bases). This CDR3 has 13 amino acids. Germline CDR1 MNHNY, CDR2 SVGAGI (reference sequence). V shed 4 bases and J shed 6 bases, with 10 bases lying between them. The CDR3 DNA sequence: TGTGCCAGCAGTTTTGGGGGAGGTCAGCCCCAGCATTTT. It translates to CASSFGGGQPQHF.

V usage is TRBV2 and J usage is TRBJ2-7; D is unclear. This CDR3 contains 11 residues. V dropped 3 bases and J dropped 12 bases, with 12 bases sitting between them. Germline lookup yields CDR1 SNHLY and CDR2 FYNNEI. This chain's CDR3 is CASSEYSFLYF. The CDR3 coding sequence is TGTGCCAGCAGTGAGTACAGCTTCTTGTACTTC.

Ten or more counts support this clone. The chain joins TRBV7-9 to TRBJ2-1; 14 nucleotides agree with TRBD2. Unmatched junction bases numbered 8, after V lost 5 bases and J lost 5 bases. There are 17 residues in the CDR3. Germline-derived CDR1 and CDR2 are SEHNR and FQNEAQ (reference sequence). CDR3 nucleotides: TGTGCCAGCAGCCAGGGGGGACTAGCGGGGGCTAACAATGAGCAGTTCTTC. Translation gives CASSQGGLAGANNEQFF.

This rearrangement joins TRBV5-4 to TRBJ1-2, with D perhaps TRBD1 (6 bases). The V end lost 4 bases, the J end lost 4 bases, and 11 bases lay between the germline ends. CDR3 length: 13 amino acids. The germline gives CDR1 SGHNT, CDR2 YYREEE (reference sequence). In nucleotides, the CDR3 is TGTGCCAGCAGCCGGGACACCATCTATGGCTACACCTTC. Its translation is CASSRDTIYGYTF.

The chain links TRBV7-2 to TRBJ2-1, with a tentative D call TRBD1 (6 bases). Per germline, CDR1 SGHTA and CDR2 FQGNSA. The CDR3 is 16 amino acids. The V gene lost 1 base and the J gene lost 0 bases, with 10 bases spanning the gap. In nucleotides, the CDR3 is TGTGCCAGCAGCTTAGGGGGGACACGCTCCTACAATGAGCAGTTCTTC. Its translation is CASSLGGTRSYNEQFF.

This clone was seen just once. The genes are TRBV18 and TRBJ2-1; TRBD2 might be the D (5 bases). Germline values: CDR1 KGHSH, CDR2 LQKENI. The ends were cut back, 6 bases at V and 5 bases at J, with 17 bases in the middle. The CDR3 runs 15 residues. CDR3 amino acids: CASSLTGTTNNEQFF. The CDR3 DNA is TGTGCCAGCTCCCTAACGGGAACGACCAACAATGAGCAGTTCTTC.

The chain carries TRBV5-4 and TRBJ2-7; TRBD1 aligns across 9 bases. The CDR3 contains 14 residues. Germline-derived CDR1 and CDR2 are SGHNT and YYREEE (reference sequence). Germline trimming cut 4 bases from V and 3 bases from J; bases unmatched to any gene: 5. CDR3 in DNA: TGTGCCAGCAGCCGGGACAGGGCAGGCTACGAGCAGTACTTC. Translation gives CASSRDRAGYEQYF.